Below are 8 T cell receptor beta chains sequenced from a single sample in a study of patients and donors after allogeneic stem cell transplantation. One entry per CDR3 protein results from TCRdb running MiXCR on the RT-PCR reads. The data contain some 880,000 distinct CDR3 sequences, approximately 19% of them singletons. Sequenced sample: blood, either unsorted or a sorted T cell fraction (not recorded which). These receptors were obtained from a human donor who was either an allogeneic HSCT recipient or a stem cell or donor lymphocyte infusion donor (not recorded which). It is not recorded whose cells these are; they may come from a transplant donor.

In this sample, this clonotype turned up a few times. This chain joins TRBV21-1 and TRBJ2-5; TRBD1, as called in the table, went unchecked against the DNA. TRBV21-1 is shown as a pseudogene. CDR3 length: 15 residues. CDR3 in DNA: TGTGCCAGCAGCAGCAGGGACCCTGGACGGGAGACCCAGTACTTC. It translates to CASSSRDPGRETQYF.

The rearrangement links TRBV4-3 to TRBJ2-1, with D hard to call. V was pared by 0 bases and J by 10 bases, with 10 bases between. Germline V CDR1 and CDR2: LGHNA, YSLEER. The CDR3 consists of 13 residues. The CDR3 here is CASSQEIGWEQFF. DNA for the CDR3: TGCGCCAGCAGCCAAGAGATCGGGTGGGAGCAGTTCTTC.

The gene calls are TRBV11-3 and TRBJ2-1; D possibly corresponds to TRBD2 (5 bases). The V end lost 0 bases, the J end lost 7 bases, and 13 bases lay between the germline ends. This CDR3 has 15 amino acids. Per the germline V gene, CDR1 is SGHNT and CDR2 is YENEEA. CDR3 residues: CASSLDPTTQNEQFF. The CDR3 nucleotides are TGTGCCAGCAGCTTAGACCCGACTACACAGAATGAGCAGTTCTTC.

This clonotype was observed a few times. The rearrangement joins TRBV20-1 to TRBJ2-3; D gene uncertain. The V gene's germline CDR1 is DFQATT and CDR2 SNEGSKA (reference sequence). This CDR3 is built from 14 residues. V was trimmed by 5 bases and J by 2 bases, leaving 14 bases between them. As DNA, the CDR3 is TGCAGTGCTCGGCCGGTGGGGAACACAGATACGCAGTATTTT. Translation gives CSARPVGNTDTQYF.

This clonotype appeared a few times. The J gene is TRBJ2-6, the V gene TRBV25-1, with no clear D. The V end lost 1 base, the J end lost 0 bases, and 10 bases lay between the germline ends. Germline V lookup: CDR1 MGHDK, CDR2 SYGVNS. The CDR3 spans 17 residues. CDR3 in DNA: TGTGCCAGCAGTGAATTAGGCGGAAACTCTGGGGCCAACGTCCTGACTTTC. Its protein product is CASSELGGNSGANVLTF.

This chain links TRBV20-1 with TRBJ2-7; no clear D gene. V lost 2 bases to trimming and J lost 4 bases, with 12 bases between them. Germline CDR1 and CDR2: DFQATT and SNEGSKA (reference sequence). CDR3 length: 13 amino acids. The CDR3 DNA follows: TGCAGTGCTAGACCGCAGGTATGGTACGAGCAGTACTTC. Translated, it gives CSARPQVWYEQYF.

This chain uses TRBV7-3 with TRBJ1-2, with TRBD1 as a possible D gene (5 bases). CDR1 and CDR2 (germline): SGHTA, FQGTGA. Trimming left V 1 base short and J 0 bases short, with 15 bases between. This CDR3 region has 17 residues. CDR3 sequence reads: CASSLSPGGKSNYGYTF. The CDR3 coding sequence is TGTGCCAGCAGCTTAAGCCCCGGGGGTAAATCTAACTATGGCTACACCTTC.

The chain has TRBV20-1 and TRBJ2-7, with TRBD2 identical over 8 bases. Germline values: CDR1 DFQATT, CDR2 SNEGSKA (reference sequence). This CDR3 has 14 amino acids. The ends lost 4 bases at V and 4 bases at J; junction bases unmatched: 9. The CDR3 protein is CSATPSGGEYEQYF. CDR3 nucleotide sequence: TGCAGTGCTACCCCTTCCGGGGGGGAATACGAGCAGTACTTC.